These T cell receptor beta chains were read from a single sample in a study of blood T cell repertoires in COVID-19. The method was immunoSEQ multiplex PCR; TCRdb's version includes in-frame clones alone and lacks a portion of them. Of about 120,000 clones listed, approximately 89% are singletons. Specimen: peripheral blood. These receptors came from a man aged 45 to 65 with acute or convalescent COVID-19. CDR3s leave out the opening cysteine and the closing phenylalanine or tryptophan. A D gene is named only where the DNA matches it firmly. A clone size is listed for some rows: how often the clone was seen (once, few, many), or a class if it is expanded.

d_gene	abundance	v_gene	j_gene	CDR3aa
TRBD1	.	TRBV28	TRBJ2-1	ANSGTGVGEQF
.	.	TRBV9	TRBJ2-1	ASTHTPFDEQF
.	.	TRBV28	TRBJ1-5	ASSITGNYNQPQH
TRBD2	.	TRBV6-1	TRBJ2-1	ASSGPVRGGRGNEQF
TRBD2	.	TRBV7-9	TRBJ2-1	ASSQPSGRNEQF
.	.	TRBV10-3	TRBJ1-5	AISESGVVPRWPQH
.	.	TRBV21-1	TRBJ2-5	ASCPLGGGPQETQY
.	.	TRBV12-3/TRBV12-4	TRBJ1-1	ASRYSYLGAF
TRBD2	.	TRBV3-1/TRBV3-2	TRBJ2-3	ASSQRGEGDTQY
TRBD1	.	TRBV20-1	TRBJ1-2	SASRTGANYGYT
TRBD1	.	TRBV4-1	TRBJ1-1	ASSQAGQGHTEAF
.	.	TRBV7-9	TRBJ1-2	ASSSRTAAEINYGYT
TRBD1	few	TRBV2	TRBJ2-7	ASSELGQGAREQY